Each of the 18 T cell receptor beta chains below was sequenced from the same sample in a study of blood T cell repertoires in COVID-19. Profiled with immunoSEQ multiplex PCR; TCRdb holds only in-frame clones, not every one. The table lists approximately 220,000 clones, around 87% of them singletons. Sequencing was performed on PBMCs or T cells enriched from blood (not recorded which). Receptors originate from a young man who had been exposed to COVID-19.

This rearrangement joins TRBV11-2 to TRBJ1-1; a weak D match, TRBD1 (6 bases). This CDR3 comprises 15 residues. Germline V gene lookup returns CDR1 SGHAT and CDR2 FQNNGV. Trimming cost V 5 bases and J 4 bases, with 17 bases left between them. The CDR3 DNA follows: TGTGCCAGCAGCCCAACGGGACAATCCTTCACTGAAGCTTTCTTT. Translated: CASSPTGQSFTEAFF.

This chain connects TRBV2 to TRBJ1-2; D perhaps matches TRBD1 (5 bases). This CDR3 has 13 amino acids. Germline V gene lookup returns CDR1 SNHLY and CDR2 FYNNEI. V was clipped by 3 bases and J by 4 bases, with 9 bases between them. In DNA form, the CDR3 reads TGTGCCAGCAGTGAGGACATTTCCTATGGCTACACCTTC. It codes for CASSEDISYGYTF.

The chain employs TRBV19 and TRBJ1-5; D not resolved. The germline gives CDR1 LNHDA, CDR2 SQIVND (reference sequence). Trimming cost V 3 bases and J 6 bases, with 15 bases left between them. This CDR3 spans 15 amino acids. In DNA, the CDR3 is TGTGCCAGTAGTATTTTAGACAAGCCCGGTCAGCCCCAGCATTTT. It translates to CASSILDKPGQPQHF. Full variable domain (rest looked up from reference TRBV19 and TRBJ1-5): DGGITQSPKYLFRKEGQNVTLSCEQNLNHDAMYWYRQDPGQGLRLIYYSQIVNDFQKGDIAEGYSVSREKKESFPLTVTSAQKNPTAFYLCASSILDKPGQPQHFGDGTRLSIL.

This chain links TRBV6-5 with TRBJ1-2, with a tentative D call TRBD1 (6 bases). The CDR3 extends over 13 amino acids. In germline, CDR1 is MNHEY, CDR2 SVGAGI. V lost 4 bases and J 2 bases, leaving 8 bases between the germline ends. CDR3 in amino acids: CASSWDTNYGYTF. Here the CDR3 DNA reads TGTGCCAGCAGTTGGGACACCAACTATGGCTACACCTTC.

This clone was counted between two and nine times. V is TRBV5-4 and J is TRBJ2-1; tentative D call: TRBD2 (5 bases). This CDR3 is 15 amino acids long. Looked up from germline, CDR1 is SGHNT and CDR2 is YYREEE (reference sequence). The germline V and J ends were trimmed by 3 bases and 8 bases, with 18 bases remaining between them. The CDR3, as DNA: TGTGCCAGCAGCTCACACCGGGCCCCGCGGGATGAGCAGTTCTTC. Translation gives CASSSHRAPRDEQFF.

The chain recombines TRBV6-5 with TRBJ2-3; D not certain. V lost 6 bases and J 0 bases, leaving 4 bases between the germline ends. Germline values: CDR1 MNHEY, CDR2 SVGAGI. This CDR3 spans 12 amino acids. The CDR3 nucleotides are TGTGCCAGCAGCGGTAGCACAGATACGCAGTATTTT. Encoded protein: CASSGSTDTQYF.

This clone was detected a few times. This rearrangement joins TRBV4-3 to TRBJ2-1; no firm D call. Germline-derived CDR1 and CDR2 are LGHNA and YSLEER. The CDR3 is 15 residues long. Trimming took 0 bases from V and 7 from J, leaving 13 bases between them. DNA of the CDR3: TGCGCCAGCAGCCAAGACGGCCTCCGGGTTAATGAGCAGTTCTTC. Its translation is CASSQDGLRVNEQFF.

The chain links TRBV6-6 to TRBJ2-7; D is unresolved. Trimming removed 5 bases at V and 1 base at J, with 9 bases between. The CDR3 runs to 13 residues. CDR1 and CDR2 (germline): MNHNY, SVGAGI (reference sequence). CDR3 DNA sequence: TGTGCCAGCAGTCCGGGTCGATCCTACGAGCAGTACTTC. Protein sequence: CASSPGRSYEQYF.

This clone was observed once. This chain links TRBV6-1 with TRBJ2-7; no clear D. Trimming took 2 bases from V and 5 from J, leaving 13 bases between them. Per germline, CDR1 MNHNS and CDR2 SASEGT. The CDR3 has 14 residues. The CDR3 is CASSELHSQDEQYF. The DNA of the CDR3 is TGTGCCAGCAGTGAACTTCACAGCCAGGACGAGCAGTACTTC.

This clone was recorded once. The J gene is TRBJ1-5, the V gene TRBV5-1; 7 positions match TRBD1. Per the germline V gene, CDR1 is SGHRS and CDR2 is YFSETQ. The V gene end was trimmed by 0 bases and the J gene end by 7 bases; junction bases not matched to a gene: 4. This CDR3 is 14 amino acids long. CDR3 DNA sequence: TGCGCCAGCAGCTTGGGAGTAGGGGGCCAGCCCCAGCATTTT. Its translation: CASSLGVGGQPQHF.

The chain has TRBV6-5 and TRBJ1-6; TRBD1 matches 9 bases. With 7 bases clipped from V and 8 bases from J, the junction kept 9 bases outside the gene matches. The germline V gene has CDR1 MNHEY and CDR2 SVGAGI. This CDR3 contains 15 residues. In nucleotides, the CDR3 is TGTGCCAGCAAGGTGGGACAGGGCGCTGATTCACCCCTCCACTTT. It yields the protein CASKVGQGADSPLHF.

The chain employs TRBV10-3 and TRBJ1-2; the match to TRBD1 covers 10 bases. Trimming took 10 bases from V and 4 from J; bases not matched to a gene: 6. CDR1 and CDR2 (germline): ENHRY, SYGVKD. The CDR3 runs to 13 residues. The CDR3 is CASGTGDFYGYTF. The CDR3 nucleotides read TGTGCCAGCGGGACAGGGGATTTCTATGGCTACACCTTC.

The J gene is TRBJ2-5, the V gene TRBV24-1; no firm D call. Trimming stripped 7 bases from V and 8 bases from J, with 10 bases between. CDR1 is KGHDR, CDR2 SFDVKD, per germline. The CDR3 has 11 amino acids. Here the CDR3 reads CATRGNATQYF. The CDR3 DNA follows: TGTGCCACCAGGGGCAACGCCACCCAGTACTTC.

The chain carries TRBV11-2 and TRBJ1-1; a possible D gene is TRBD1 (6 bases). V shed 4 bases and J shed 4 bases, with 16 bases lying between them. CDR3 length equals 15 residues. CDR1 and CDR2 from the germline V gene are SGHAT and FQNNGV. Written as DNA, the CDR3 is TGTGCCAGCAGCTGGCTCTATAAAGGGGGCACTGAAGCTTTCTTT. Translation gives CASSWLYKGGTEAFF.

V usage is TRBV5-1 and J usage is TRBJ1-1; D uncertain. The V gene's germline CDR1 is SGHRS and CDR2 YFSETQ. V was clipped by 6 bases and J by 1 base, with 13 bases between them. This CDR3 is 14 amino acids long. CDR3 sequence: CASTLTDSNTEAFF. CDR3 DNA sequence: TGCGCCAGCACCCTAACAGATTCGAACACTGAAGCTTTCTTT.

V is TRBV5-1 and J is TRBJ1-2; weak D call: TRBD1 (5 bases). Between the trimmed V and J ends, which lost 4 bases and 4 bases, there was a span of 11 bases. The CDR3 length is 13 residues. CDR1 and CDR2 from the germline V gene are SGHRS and YFSETQ. As DNA, the CDR3 is TGCGCCAGCAGCACCGACAGCGTCTATGGCTACACCTTC. As protein: CASSTDSVYGYTF.

The chain employs TRBV14 and TRBJ2-7; tentatively, D is TRBD2 (5 bases). Germline V gene data show CDR1 as SGHDN and CDR2 as FVKESK. The CDR3 covers 14 residues. Trimming stripped 3 bases from V and 3 bases from J, with 12 bases between. CDR3 in DNA: TGTGCCAGCAGCCAGATTTCGGGGTTCTACGAGCAGTACTTC. Residues: CASSQISGFYEQYF.

This clone was observed a few times. The gene calls are TRBV5-8 and TRBJ2-7, with a weak D call TRBD2 (6 bases). Germline CDR1 SGHTS, CDR2 YDEGEE. The V end was cut by 4 bases, the J end by 6 bases, with 17 bases between. This CDR3 is built from 14 residues. The CDR3 DNA sequence: TGTGCCAGCAGCCTCCGGGACTGGTCCGCCGAGCAGTACTTC. Its protein product is CASSLRDWSAEQYF.